Listed here are 9 T cell receptor beta chains from one sample, sequenced in a study of neoadjuvant anti-PD-1 for oral cavity cancer (dated by TCRdb to the early 2020s). What this sample's time point label stands for: after neoadjuvant nivolumab, at surgical resection. To prepare the library, the immunoSEQ multiplex PCR assay was applied. TCRdb limited this immuneACCESS table to in-frame rearrangements with V and J called. A share of clones is missing; checked studies link under half to unresolved V genes, and the rest is unexplained. The table for this sample lists approximately 15,000 clones; approximately 40% of them were counted only once. The ten biggest clones cover around 40% of the sample. The source was tumor tissue, collected after nivolumab (anti-PD-1) treatment. These receptors originate from a person between 40 and 80 years old with oral cavity squamous cell carcinoma.

This clone counts as medium-sized. This chain links TRBV19 with TRBJ1-2; 8 positions agree with TRBD1. V shed 10 bases, J shed 8 bases, and the junction held 12 bases outside the gene matches. The CDR3 is 13 residues long. In germline, CDR1 is LNHDA, CDR2 SQIVND (reference sequence). CDR3 loop: CATDRQGKGGYTF. The CDR3 nucleotides are TGTGCCACAGACAGACAGGGGAAAGGGGGCTACACCTTC.

The rearrangement uses TRBV15 and TRBJ2-7, with TRBD2 as a possible D gene (6 bases). The CDR3 runs to 16 residues. Germline V gene data show CDR1 as LNHNV and CDR2 as YYDKDF (reference sequence). Trimming took off 2 bases at V and 3 bases at J, with 17 bases between the two ends. As DNA, the CDR3 is TGTGCCACCAGCAGACCGCGCGGGACTTCGCTCTACGAGCAGTACTTC. This codes for CATSRPRGTSLYEQYF.

The CDR3 sequence: CASSIGTGNNEKLFF. CDR3 in DNA: TGTGCCAGTAGTATAGGGACAGGGAATAATGAAAAACTGTTTTTT. V gene TRBV19 combines with J gene TRBJ1-4, with 8 bases that match TRBD1. Germline V gene sequence: CDR1 LNHDA, CDR2 SQIVND (reference sequence). The CDR3 contains 15 residues. V shed 1 base, J shed 4 bases, and the junction held 2 bases outside the gene matches.

This clone appeared a few times. The V and J genes are TRBV6-6 and TRBJ1-2; D is undetermined. CDR3 length: 12 amino acids. Germline CDR1 reads MNHNY; CDR2 reads SVGAGI (reference sequence). The V end lost 7 bases, the J end lost 2 bases, and 8 bases lay between the germline ends. This chain's CDR3 is CASTTGNYGYTF. In DNA, the CDR3 is TGTGCCAGCACTACGGGGAACTATGGCTACACCTTC.

This clone was seen a few times. The rearrangement links TRBV5-4 to TRBJ1-2; D is undetermined. CDR1 is SGHNT, CDR2 YYREEE, per germline (reference sequence). Trimming took 6 bases from V and 2 from J, leaving 14 bases between them. The CDR3 runs 14 residues. CDR3 bases: TGTGCCAGCACCCCCGAGGAGGCAAACTATGGCTACACCTTC. This sequence encodes CASTPEEANYGYTF. The complete variable domain, with remaining parts taken from reference TRBV5-4 and TRBJ1-2, reads ETGVTQSPTHLIKTRGQQVTLRCSSQSGHNTVSWYQQALGQGPQFIFQYYREEENGRGNFPPRFSGLQFPNYSSELNVNALELDDSALYLCASTPEEANYGYTFGSGTRLTVV.

The V gene is TRBV5-6, the J gene TRBJ2-7; D is unresolved. The V gene lost 1 base and the J gene lost 5 bases, with 4 bases spanning the gap. The germline CDR1 and CDR2 sequences are SGHDT and YYEEEE. The CDR3 covers 11 residues. The CDR3, as DNA: TGTGCCAGCAGCTTGTTCCACGAGCAGTACTTC. Translated, it gives CASSLFHEQYF.

The chain carries TRBV7-2 and TRBJ1-1; the D gene is possibly TRBD1 (5 bases). The CDR3 is made up of 13 amino acids. V was pared by 5 bases and J by 0 bases, with 7 bases between. Germline V lookup: CDR1 SGHTA, CDR2 FQGNSA. The CDR3 is CASSRDLNTEAFF. The CDR3 nucleotides read TGTGCCAGCAGCAGGGACTTGAACACTGAAGCTTTCTTT.

The sample holds a few counts of this clone. The rearrangement joins TRBV7-6 to TRBJ2-5; tentatively, D is TRBD2 (7 bases). The CDR3 has 14 residues. Germline CDR1 SGHVS, CDR2 FNYEAQ. The V gene lost 5 bases and the J gene lost 5 bases, with 15 bases spanning the gap. The CDR3 here is CASSPPGEGETQYF. The CDR3 nucleotides are TGTGCCAGCAGCCCCCCAGGGGAGGGGGAGACCCAGTACTTC.

This clone has more than one count but fewer than ten. This chain joins TRBV4-2 and TRBJ1-6; no reliable D call. The germline gives CDR1 LGHNA, CDR2 YNFKEQ. V dropped 0 bases and J dropped 0 bases, with 9 bases sitting between them. The CDR3 spans 17 residues. The CDR3 sequence: CASSQDRGSSYNSPLHF. The CDR3 coding sequence is TGTGCCAGCAGCCAAGATCGCGGGAGCTCCTATAATTCACCCCTCCACTTT.